This section outlines one T cell receptor beta chain sequence together with its context. No antigen is known for it. This sample is part of a study of shared clonotypes between healthy human individuals. Produced via immunoSEQ multiplex PCR; TCRdb's table is partial and in-frame only. The data hold over 2 million clones, with roughly 96% observed a single time. The CD4+ fraction was divided into a CD45RA+ naive subset and a CD45RA-negative memory subset. CDR3 length: 11 amino acids. V lost 3 bases, J lost 3 bases, and 3 bases lay in between. Germline CDR1 and CDR2: DFQATT and SNEGSKA (reference sequence). Points from the study as a whole: Having only a few donors restricted how much genetic and exposure-history diversity was captured. The sharing of about 5% of naive CD4 clonotypes was seen across a handful of donors. Naive subsets typically showed greater estimated richness than memory subsets.

This receptor was taken from a young man in good health. The rearrangement joins TRBV20-1 to TRBJ2-1; D is undetermined. The specimen was naive CD4+ T cells sorted from blood. Regarding subset: CD45RA+ positively selected. For the CDR3, the DNA is TGCAGTGCTAGGGTCTACAATGAGCAGTTCTTC. Amino acids: CSARVYNEQFF.